This TCR beta chain was captured in a study of T cells in localized non-small cell lung cancer. Study findings and constraints: Uninvolved nearby lung showed the greatest T cell clonality, exceeding that found in tumor. Without multi-region sequencing, intratumor heterogeneity could not be excluded.

Comment on this clone: Its antigen is still unknown.

V was shortened by 10 bases and J by 4 bases, with 18 bases between the two germline ends. The CDR3 is 13 amino acids. The germline gives CDR1 SGHRS, CDR2 YFSETQ. Clones were sequenced by immunoSEQ multiplex PCR, and TCRdb holds only the in-frame ones, with some missing. The sample holds about 55,000 clones, roughly 88% seen once. The TCR comes from a man aged 40 to 75 with stage III lung adenocarcinoma. Sequencing used peripheral blood mononuclear cells, obtained before any cancer treatment. This sequence joins TRBV5-1 and TRBJ2-7, with D possibly matching TRBD2 (5 bases). For the CDR3, the DNA is TGCGCCTCGCGGGTAGGGCAGGATTACGAGCAGTACTTC. Protein product: CASRVGQDYEQYF.